These 19 T cell receptor beta chains were all obtained from the same sample, sequenced in a study of blood T cell repertoires in COVID-19. Profiling relied on immunoSEQ multiplex PCR, and the TCRdb table lists in-frame clones only, not all of them. The table has about 220,000 clones, 84% seen once. Sequences were obtained from peripheral blood. These receptors all stem from a man aged 25-45 years with active or convalescent COVID-19.

The chain is built from TRBV19 and TRBJ1-6; D gene ambiguous. V lost 5 bases and J lost 7, with 3 bases in between. The V gene's germline CDR1 is LNHDA and CDR2 SQIVND (reference sequence). CDR3 size: 11 residues. CDR3 amino acids: CASSQNSPLHF. CDR3 nucleotides: TGTGCCAGTAGTCAGAATTCACCCCTCCACTTT.

This sequence joins TRBV12-3 or TRBV12-4 and TRBJ1-5; D remains ambiguous. V was clipped by 2 bases and J by 7 bases, with 9 bases between them. The length of the CDR3 is 13 residues. CDR3 residues: CASSLTRHQPQHF. CDR3 nucleotide sequence: TGTGCCAGCAGTTTAACCAGACACCAGCCCCAGCATTTT.

J is TRBJ2-7 and V is TRBV19, with a weak D call TRBD1 (6 bases). Trimming removed 6 bases from V and 3 bases from J, with 15 bases in between. The CDR3 consists of 14 residues. The germline V gene encodes CDR1 LNHDA and CDR2 SQIVND (reference sequence). The CDR3 nucleotides are TGTGCCAGTAGCCCAGGGTGGGGGCTCTACGAGCAGTACTTC. This sequence encodes CASSPGWGLYEQYF. Using reference TRBV19 and TRBJ2-7 for the parts outside the CDR3, the full variable domain is DGGITQSPKYLFRKEGQNVTLSCEQNLNHDAMYWYRQDPGQGLRLIYYSQIVNDFQKGDIAEGYSVSREKKESFPLTVTSAQKNPTAFYLCASSPGWGLYEQYFGPGTRLTVT.

V is TRBV3-1 (or the pseudogene TRBV3-2) and J is TRBJ2-1, with a possible D match to TRBD2 (6 bases). Trimming pared 2 bases from V and 4 bases from J, leaving 18 bases between. This CDR3 is 17 amino acids long. Germline V gives CDR1 LGHDT, CDR2 YNNKEL (reference sequence). The CDR3 region has the DNA TGTGCCAGCAGCCAACCACAGACTAGAACTATTTACAATGAGCAGTTCTTC. This gives the protein CASSQPQTRTIYNEQFF.

The rearrangement uses TRBV25-1 and TRBJ1-2, with TRBD1 matching 7 bases. The ends lost 11 bases at V and 4 bases at J; junction bases unmatched: 10. Germline V gene data show CDR1 as MGHDK and CDR2 as SYGVNS. The CDR3 sequence is 13 residues long. The CDR3 coding sequence is TGTGCCGCCTCGACAGGGTCCGGCTATGGCTACACCTTC. Translation gives CAASTGSGYGYTF.

The chain combines TRBV7-2 with TRBJ1-1; maybe TRBD1 (6 bases). Trimming removed 4 bases from V and 8 bases from J, with 11 bases in between. CDR1 is SGHTA, CDR2 FQGNSA, per germline. The CDR3 is 12 amino acids. The CDR3 coding sequence is TGTGCCAGCAGCTCCACCGGGACAGAAGCTTTCTTT. Amino acids: CASSSTGTEAFF.

The chain couples TRBV6-5 to TRBJ1-2, with TRBD1 matching over 7 bases. With 6 bases clipped from V and 7 bases from J, the junction kept 2 bases outside the gene matches. Germline assignment: CDR1 MNHEY and CDR2 SVGAGI. The CDR3 runs 11 residues. The DNA of the CDR3 is TGTGCCAGCAGCGGACAGGCTGGCTACACCTTC. Its protein product is CASSGQAGYTF.

The V and J genes are TRBV7-3 and TRBJ2-7; tentatively, D is TRBD2 (7 bases). V was shortened by 4 bases and J by 9 bases, with 16 bases between the two germline ends. This CDR3 region has 13 residues. Per germline, CDR1 SGHTA and CDR2 FQGTGA. CDR3 bases: TGTGCCAGCAGCTCGAACCTGGGGGGGGCGCAGTACTTC. Protein product: CASSSNLGGAQYF.

This CDR3 reads CASSQDRGLEAFF. In nucleotides, the CDR3 is TGTGCCAGCAGCCAGGACAGGGGACTTGAAGCTTTCTTT. The rearrangement links TRBV13 to TRBJ1-1; 9 bases map to TRBD1. Trimming removed 5 bases from V and 7 bases from J; junction bases left unmatched: 5. The CDR3 covers 13 residues. Germline V CDR1 and CDR2: PRHDT, FYEKMQ (reference sequence).

V and J are TRBV5-4 and TRBJ2-7; D gene ambiguous. The V gene's germline CDR1 is SGHNT and CDR2 YYREEE (reference sequence). V lost 4 bases and J lost 2, with 13 bases in between. This CDR3 spans 14 amino acids. The CDR3 region is CASSPMGDAYEQYF. CDR3 nucleotides: TGTGCCAGCAGCCCTATGGGCGACGCCTACGAGCAGTACTTC.

The J gene is TRBJ2-7, the V gene TRBV27; D possibly corresponds to TRBD2 (6 bases). CDR3 size: 13 residues. V lost 0 bases and J 3 bases, leaving 6 bases between the germline ends. Germline V gives CDR1 MNHEY, CDR2 SMNVEV (reference sequence). The CDR3 loop reads CASSLSAGYEQYF. CDR3 DNA: TGTGCCAGCAGTTTATCAGCGGGCTACGAGCAGTACTTC.

J is TRBJ2-5 and V is TRBV9, with TRBD2 identical over 7 bases. V lost 1 base and J lost 5; bases outside the gene matches: 8. Looked up from germline, CDR1 is SGDLS and CDR2 is YYNGEE. The CDR3 extends over 15 amino acids. The CDR3 spells CASSVQGGGSETQYF. The CDR3 DNA follows: TGTGCCAGCAGCGTACAAGGCGGGGGTTCGGAGACCCAGTACTTC.

The chain carries TRBV28 and TRBJ2-3, with 12 bases that match TRBD2. The CDR3 length is 13 residues. CDR1 is MDHEN and CDR2 is SYDVKM in the germline V gene. With V trimmed by 8 bases and J by 4 bases, 1 base remained unmatched. The CDR3: CASLAGGADTQYF. CDR3 nucleotide sequence: TGTGCCAGCCTAGCGGGGGGGGCAGATACGCAGTATTTT.

The chain uses TRBV10-3 and TRBJ2-7, with TRBD2 identical over 11 bases. Germline CDR1 and CDR2: ENHRY and SYGVKD. The trim removed 0 bases at V and 2 bases at J, leaving 6 bases unmatched. The CDR3 consists of 17 residues. The CDR3: CAISESQLAGVAYEQYF. The DNA of the CDR3 is TGTGCCATCAGTGAGTCCCAACTAGCGGGAGTTGCCTACGAGCAGTACTTC.

The gene calls are TRBV7-2 and TRBJ1-1; 8 positions match TRBD1. The CDR3 is 16 residues long. The junction had 15 bases not matched to a gene; V was cut back by 6 bases and J by 6 bases. CDR1 SGHTA and CDR2 FQGNSA come from the germline V gene. The CDR3 region is CASSRPATGGKAEAFF. In DNA, the CDR3 is TGTGCCAGCAGTCGACCCGCCACAGGGGGGAAGGCTGAAGCTTTCTTT.

This CDR3 reads CASSLARTGELFF. Here the CDR3 DNA reads TGTGCCAGCAGCTTAGCGCGAACCGGGGAACTGTTTTTT. V and J are TRBV7-2 and TRBJ1-4; no clear D gene. Trimming took 0 bases from V and 12 from J, leaving 11 bases between them. This CDR3 comprises 13 residues. In germline, CDR1 is SGHTA, CDR2 FQGNSA.

CDR3 nucleotides: TGTGCCAGCGGGCGGGGGACAAGGGAGCAGTTCTTC. Translation gives CASGRGTREQFF. The rearrangement links TRBV28 to TRBJ2-1, with a possible D match to TRBD2 (7 bases). The germline V and J ends were trimmed by 8 bases and 10 bases, with 15 bases remaining between them. Per germline, CDR1 MDHEN and CDR2 SYDVKM. The CDR3 contains 12 residues.

The CDR3, as DNA: TGTGCCAGCAGCGCCCACTCTAGCGGGAGGGCCGCAGATACGCAGTATTTT. Translated, it gives CASSAHSSGRAADTQYF. The chain combines TRBV9 with TRBJ2-3; 12 bases agree with TRBD2. J was trimmed by 4 bases and V by 3 bases; bases with no gene match: 9. Germline assignment: CDR1 SGDLS and CDR2 YYNGEE. This CDR3 region has 17 residues. Drawing the rest from reference TRBV9 and TRBJ2-3, the complete variable domain is DSGVTQTPKHLITATGQRVTLRCSPRSGDLSVYWYQQSLDQGLQFLIQYYNGEERAKGNILERFSAQQFPDLHSELNLSSLELGDSALYFCASSAHSSGRAADTQYFGPGTRLTVL.

The chain recombines TRBV7-8 with TRBJ2-1, with 8 bases that match TRBD1. Germline CDR1 and CDR2: SGHVS and FQNEAQ. The trim removed 5 bases at V and 5 bases at J, leaving 5 bases unmatched. The CDR3 length is 14 residues. The CDR3 is CASSRQGLDNEQFF. In DNA, the CDR3 is TGTGCCAGCAGCAGACAGGGGTTGGACAATGAGCAGTTCTTC. The full variable domain, rest sourced from reference TRBV7-8 and TRBJ2-1, is GAGVSQSPRYKVAKRGQDVALRCDPISGHVSLFWYQQALGQGPEFLTYFQNEAQLDKSGLPSDRFFAERPEGSVSTLKIQRTQQEDSAVYLCASSRQGLDNEQFFGPGTRLTVL.